This passage covers 32 T cell receptor beta chains from one sample sequenced in a study of T cell repertoires in cytomegalovirus infection. TCRdb reprocessed the reads with MiXCR, giving one entry per CDR3 protein. The sample includes around 100,000 distinct CDR3 sequences, 23% of them seen just once. Material: CD8+ T cells from PBMCs. The receptors come from a human donor in good health (CMV status not recorded). Some clones in this sample may be carry-over from other donors' samples.

The chain uses TRBV29-1 and TRBJ2-3; a weak D match, TRBD2 (6 bases). The germline V gene encodes CDR1 SQVTM and CDR2 ANQGSEA. This CDR3 is built from 13 residues. V was cut by 7 bases and J by 2 bases, with 13 bases left in between. CDR3 in amino acids: CSGRDGNTDTQYF. The DNA of the CDR3 is TGCAGCGGGAGGGACGGAAACACAGATACGCAGTATTTT.

The gene calls are TRBV7-9 and TRBJ2-1, with D tentatively TRBD2 (6 bases). The ends were cut back, 6 bases at V and 10 bases at J, with 25 bases in the middle. This CDR3 region has 16 residues. Germline CDR1 SEHNR, CDR2 FQNEAQ (reference sequence). The CDR3 loop is CASRRFQPEGRGEQFF. CDR3 DNA sequence: TGTGCCAGCAGACGTTTTCAGCCGGAGGGTAGAGGGGAGCAGTTCTTC.

The rearrangement links TRBV20-1 to TRBJ2-7; 8 bases match TRBD1. V shed 0 bases, J shed 0 bases, and the junction held 16 bases outside the gene matches. The germline V gene encodes CDR1 DFQATT and CDR2 SNEGSKA (reference sequence). The CDR3 runs to 19 residues. In DNA form, the CDR3 reads TGCAGTGCTAGAGAGCCGGTGGGACAGGCTCCGAAAAGCTCCTACGAGCAGTACTTC. Translated: CSAREPVGQAPKSSYEQYF.

This clonotype showed up many times. The rearrangement uses TRBV7-8 and TRBJ1-5; 11 positions match TRBD1. There are 15 residues in the CDR3. Germline values: CDR1 SGHVS, CDR2 FQNEAQ. The trim removed 8 bases at V and 5 bases at J, leaving 8 bases unmatched. DNA for the CDR3: TGTGCCAGCCAGCGGGGACAGGGGGTGTATCAGCCCCAGCATTTT. Translated, it gives CASQRGQGVYQPQHF.

This clonotype was observed a handful of times. The chain uses TRBV4-2 and TRBJ2-7; D remains ambiguous. CDR1 is LGHNA, CDR2 YNFKEQ, per germline. The CDR3 loop spans 14 amino acids. The V gene lost 7 bases and the J gene lost 0 bases, with 13 bases spanning the gap. Written as DNA, the CDR3 is TGTGCCAGCACCTTGGGAAGGAGCTCCTACGAGCAGTACTTC. Protein product: CASTLGRSSYEQYF.

The CDR3 DNA follows: TGTGCCAGCACCGAAGACCGGGACAGGGGCCCGAACACTGAAGCTTTCTTT. Its translation is CASTEDRDRGPNTEAFF. The rearrangement links TRBV6-2 or TRBV6-3 to TRBJ1-1; 10 bases match TRBD1. In germline, CDR1 is MNHEY, CDR2 SVGEGT. The ends lost 7 bases at V and 1 base at J; junction bases unmatched: 12. This CDR3 region has 17 residues.

This clonotype was seen only a few times. The rearrangement joins TRBV7-3 to TRBJ1-1, with D perhaps matching TRBD1 (6 bases). The CDR3 is 14 amino acids. CDR1 and CDR2 (germline): SGHTA, FQGTGA. Trimming left V 5 bases short and J 7 bases short, with 17 bases between. DNA of the CDR3: TGTGCCAGCAGCCGTAGGGGGGGGAGGGATGAAGCTTTCTTT. Translating it yields CASSRRGGRDEAFF.

The chain uses TRBV29-1 and TRBJ1-1; D gene uncertain. V lost 7 bases and J lost 4, with 10 bases in between. The CDR3 is 11 residues long. Germline CDR1 SQVTM, CDR2 ANQGSEA. The CDR3 nucleotides read TGCAGCGAGAGGGCCTCCACTGAAGCTTTCTTT. Translation: CSERASTEAFF.

The chain carries TRBV12-3 or TRBV12-4 and TRBJ2-7; D ambiguous. V gave up 3 bases and J gave up 2 bases, with 17 bases separating them. This CDR3 comprises 16 residues. The CDR3 nucleotides read TGTGCCAGCAGTTTTCTTGGGCGCCTGCCAACCTACGAGCAGTACTTC. It is translated as CASSFLGRLPTYEQYF.

The chain couples TRBV30 to TRBJ2-2; 7 bases agree with TRBD1. This CDR3 has 15 residues. The junction had 7 bases not matched to a gene; V was cut back by 6 bases and J by 0 bases. Germline CDR1 and CDR2: GTSNPN and SVGIG (reference sequence). CDR3 in DNA: TGTGCCTGCACAGGGGTTTTGACGAACACCGGGGAGCTGTTTTTT. This encodes CACTGVLTNTGELFF.

This clonotype occurred a few times. V usage is TRBV28 and J usage is TRBJ2-7, with unresolved D. Germline CDR1 is MDHEN and CDR2 is SYDVKM. With 3 bases removed from V and 2 bases from J, the gap between germline ends came to 11 bases. The CDR3 consists of 14 residues. The CDR3 nucleotides read TGTGCCAGCAGTTTCGGCGGAACAACCTACGAGCAGTACTTC. It encodes CASSFGGTTYEQYF.

This clonotype was counted many times. The V and J genes are TRBV27 and TRBJ2-7; D gene ambiguous. CDR3 length: 14 residues. Trimming stripped 6 bases from V and 2 bases from J, with 14 bases between. CDR1 and CDR2 (germline): MNHEY, SMNVEV (reference sequence). CDR3: CASRLLGPTYEQYF. The CDR3, as DNA: TGTGCCAGCAGGCTGCTGGGCCCGACCTACGAGCAGTACTTC.

This clonotype was seen a handful of times. The chain is built from TRBV24-1 and TRBJ2-7, with 10 bases identical to TRBD2. The CDR3 is 15 residues long. From germline, CDR1 is KGHDR and CDR2 SFDVKD. Losses at the gene ends were 4 bases for V and 4 bases for J; bases not matched to a gene: 6. The CDR3 loop is CATSDSGTSVYEQYF. Here the CDR3 DNA reads TGTGCCACCAGTGACTCCGGGACTAGCGTTTACGAGCAGTACTTC.

This chain connects TRBV20-1 to TRBJ1-1; 8 bases are a match to TRBD1. The V gene's germline CDR1 is DFQATT and CDR2 SNEGSKA (reference sequence). This CDR3 comprises 14 residues. J lost 5 bases, V lost 2 bases, and 7 bases had no gene match. This chain's CDR3 is CSARPQDRVTEAFF. The CDR3 region has the DNA TGCAGTGCTAGACCACAGGACAGGGTAACTGAAGCTTTCTTT.

The chain couples TRBV19 to TRBJ1-1, with D perhaps TRBD1 (6 bases). The CDR3 has 15 residues. Trimming cost V 8 bases and J 0 bases, with 16 bases left between them. Germline lookup yields CDR1 LNHDA and CDR2 SQIVND (reference sequence). The CDR3: CASPRGQTMNTEAFF. In DNA form, the CDR3 reads TGTGCCAGTCCTAGAGGACAGACAATGAACACTGAAGCTTTCTTT.

This clonotype was seen only once. CDR3 nucleotides: TGCAGCCCCAAGGGGGAGACTGAAGCTTTCTTT. This gives the protein CSPKGETEAFF. The chain combines TRBV20-1 with TRBJ1-1, with D tentatively TRBD1 (6 bases). This CDR3 has 11 amino acids. Germline V gene data show CDR1 as DFQATT and CDR2 as SNEGSKA (reference sequence).

This clonotype was seen more than once but under ten times. The CDR3 protein is CSVEPGLGNYGYTF. CDR3 nucleotide sequence: TGCAGCGTTGAACCAGGGCTGGGGAATTATGGCTACACCTTC. The chain combines TRBV29-1 with TRBJ1-2; D may be TRBD1 (5 bases). The CDR3 has 14 residues. Trimming stripped 2 bases from V and 5 bases from J, with 15 bases between. Germline lookup yields CDR1 SQVTM and CDR2 ANQGSEA.

Points on this clonotype: This may be a read error, as it is one base from a much larger clone. The chain combines TRBV7-8 with TRBJ1-2, with D hard to call. This CDR3 contains 15 residues. The V gene's germline CDR1 is SGHVS and CDR2 FQNEAQ. This CDR3 reads CTSSFSTAANYGYTF. The CDR3 DNA is TGTACCAGCAGCTTTAGCACAGCAGCTAACTATGGCTACACCTTC.

This clonotype was counted many times. The chain uses TRBV6-1 and TRBJ2-7; D remains ambiguous. Germline CDR1 reads MNHNS; CDR2 reads SASEGT. The V and J ends lost 7 bases and 2 bases respectively, with 18 bases between them. The CDR3 length is 15 residues. The CDR3 DNA follows: TGTGCCAGCACCGGCACACTCCTCCCTACCTACGAGCAGTACTTC. Protein product: CASTGTLLPTYEQYF.

This sequence joins TRBV11-2 and TRBJ2-2, with 9 bases that match TRBD2. This CDR3 has 16 amino acids. The V gene end was trimmed by 1 base and the J gene end by 6 bases; junction bases not matched to a gene: 6. Germline V gene lookup returns CDR1 SGHAT and CDR2 FQNNGV. The DNA for the CDR3 is TGTGCCAGCAGCTTAGCATTAGCGGGAGAGGCCGGGGAGCTGTTTTTT. It encodes CASSLALAGEAGELFF.

This rearrangement joins TRBV30 to TRBJ2-1, with 8 bases aligning to TRBD1. Germline CDR1 and CDR2: GTSNPN and SVGIG (reference sequence). The V and J ends lost 2 bases and 4 bases, in that order; junction bases with no gene match: 7. The CDR3 contains 15 residues. CDR3 sequence reads: CAWSPGTGAYNEQFF. For the CDR3, the DNA is TGTGCCTGGAGTCCCGGGACAGGAGCTTACAATGAGCAGTTCTTC.

This clonotype was observed a handful of times. This chain uses TRBV13 with TRBJ1-5; possibly TRBD1 for D (5 bases). Germline lookup yields CDR1 PRHDT and CDR2 FYEKMQ (reference sequence). V was trimmed by 6 bases and J by 0 bases, leaving 12 bases between them. This CDR3 region has 15 residues. CDR3 protein: CASSMGGNSNQPQHF. In DNA form, the CDR3 reads TGTGCCAGCAGTATGGGGGGGAATAGCAATCAGCCCCAGCATTTT. The variable domain in full, completed from reference TRBV13 and TRBJ1-5, reads AAGVIQSPRHLIKEKRETATLKCYPIPRHDTVYWYQQGPGQDPQFLISFYEKMQSDKGSIPDRFSAQQFSDYHSELNMSSLELGDSALYFCASSMGGNSNQPQHFGDGTRLSIL.

Ten or more counts support this clonotype. The gene calls are TRBV20-1 and TRBJ2-5; 10 bases line up with TRBD1. V shed 4 bases and J 5 bases; nucleotides not matched to a gene: 10. Germline loops: CDR1 DFQATT, CDR2 SNEGSKA (reference sequence). The CDR3 sequence is 15 residues long. Here the CDR3 reads CSATSGTGEGETQYF. Written as DNA, the CDR3 is TGCAGTGCTACTAGTGGGACAGGGGAAGGGGAGACCCAGTACTTC.

This clonotype was counted ten times or more. The V call is TRBV7-8, the J call TRBJ2-1; possible D gene TRBD2, 7 bases. CDR3 length: 16 residues. Germline V gives CDR1 SGHVS, CDR2 FQNEAQ. V was trimmed by 5 bases and J by 7 bases, leaving 21 bases between them. The CDR3 reads CASSPADGGAGNEQFF. CDR3 in DNA: TGTGCCAGCAGCCCCGCGGATGGGGGGGCTGGGAATGAGCAGTTCTTC.

The V call is TRBV5-1, the J call TRBJ1-4, with 12 bases aligning to TRBD1. Germline V gene sequence: CDR1 SGHRS, CDR2 YFSETQ. The CDR3 is made up of 16 amino acids. Trimming cost V 4 bases and J 4 bases; bases outside gene matches: 5. The CDR3 is CASSAGQGAGNEKLFF. CDR3 bases: TGCGCCAGCAGCGCGGGACAGGGGGCCGGTAATGAAAAACTGTTTTTT.

A word on this clonotype: The junction shows a germline mismatch at one end, possibly a read error. The V and J genes are TRBV20-1 and TRBJ1-5; the match to TRBD1 covers 7 bases. Looked up from germline, CDR1 is DFQATT and CDR2 is SNEGSKA (reference sequence). CDR3 length: 17 amino acids. CDR3 sequence reads: CNALGGQTGFNNQPQHF. CDR3 nucleotides: TGCAATGCTCTAGGGGGGCAGACAGGGTTTAACAATCAGCCCCAGCATTTT.

The gene calls are TRBV12-3 or TRBV12-4 and TRBJ2-2; 9 nucleotides line up with TRBD1. V lost 6 bases to trimming and J lost 5 bases; unmatched junction nucleotides: 16. The CDR3 runs 18 residues. CDR3 nucleotide sequence: TGTGCCAGCAGCCCCAGGACAGGGGCCGAAATAATTACCGGGGAGCTGTTTTTT. Translating gives CASSPRTGAEIITGELFF.

This clonotype came up a few times. V gene TRBV27 combines with J gene TRBJ1-2; 9 bases map to TRBD1. The V and J ends lost 4 bases and 3 bases, in that order; junction bases with no gene match: 9. Germline V lookup: CDR1 MNHEY, CDR2 SMNVEV (reference sequence). The CDR3 extends over 16 amino acids. This chain's CDR3 is CASSSRTGARDYGYTF. The CDR3 nucleotides are TGTGCCAGCAGTTCTCGGACAGGGGCCCGGGACTATGGCTACACCTTC.

This clonotype was picked up a small number of times. The chain employs TRBV19 and TRBJ1-5; 8 positions match TRBD1. V gave up 6 bases and J gave up 3 bases; unmatched junction bases: 4. The CDR3 is 14 amino acids. From germline, CDR1 is LNHDA and CDR2 SQIVND (reference sequence). The CDR3 DNA sequence: TGTGCCAGTAGACGGACAGGGACCAATCAGCCCCAGCATTTT. Its protein product is CASRRTGTNQPQHF. Supplemented by reference TRBV19 and TRBJ1-5, the full variable domain reads DGGITQSPKYLFRKEGQNVTLSCEQNLNHDAMYWYRQDPGQGLRLIYYSQIVNDFQKGDIAEGYSVSREKKESFPLTVTSAQKNPTAFYLCASRRTGTNQPQHFGDGTRLSIL.

The chain employs TRBV28 and TRBJ2-5; the match to TRBD2 covers 10 bases. The CDR3 extends over 16 amino acids. Germline assignment: CDR1 MDHEN and CDR2 SYDVKM. V trimming: 2 bases; J trimming: 2 bases; junction bases outside the gene matches: 5. DNA for the CDR3: TGTGCCAGCAGTTTACGCCTAGCGGGGGTTCAAGAGACCCAGTACTTC. Its protein is CASSLRLAGVQETQYF.

In its sample, this clonotype was seen many times. This chain links TRBV7-9 with TRBJ2-7; tentatively, D is TRBD1 (6 bases). Trimming pared 4 bases from V and 5 bases from J, leaving 12 bases between. CDR1 is SEHNR, CDR2 FQNEAQ, per germline (reference sequence). CDR3 length equals 13 residues. CDR3 coding DNA: TGTGCCAGCAGCTCCGGGACATTTCACGAGCAGTACTTC. This gives the protein CASSSGTFHEQYF.

V and J are TRBV5-1 and TRBJ1-1; D ambiguous. CDR1 is SGHRS and CDR2 is YFSETQ in the germline V gene. V lost 3 bases to trimming and J lost 3 bases, with 9 bases between them. This CDR3 comprises 13 residues. Here the CDR3 DNA reads TGCGCCAGCAGCTCCCGGGCCGACACTGAAGCTTTCTTT. Translated: CASSSRADTEAFF.